This TCR beta chain was sequenced during a study of glioma-infiltrating T cells. As for the study in general: Glioblastomas were WHO grade IV, sampled at first diagnosis; low-grade were grade II. Findings and caveats of the study: Shared blood CDR3 signature motifs marked patients with low tissue-blood divergence.

The iRepertoire nested amplicon-rescue multiplex PCR amplified TCR alpha and beta CDR3s from RNA. A single record per CDR3 protein comes from TCRdb applying MiXCR to the multiplex PCR reads. The sample records around 390,000 distinct CDR3 sequences, 35% to 45% being singletons. Germline CDR1 DFQATT, CDR2 SNEGSKA (reference sequence). CDR3 size: 15 residues. This clonotype was detected once. Its target is not known. At one end, the junction sequence differs from germline, possibly due to a read error. The gene calls are TRBV20-1 and TRBJ1-2; D is undetermined. The receptor was derived from a human donor with low-grade glioma or glioblastoma, undergoing nonglioma brain surgery, or in good health (not recorded which). The specimen sequenced was glioma tissue, nonneoplastic brain tissue, or PBMCs (not recorded which). CDR3 in DNA: TGCGGTGCGCCAAGAGGTGGCGCCATTAACTATGGCTACCCCTTC. It specifies CGAPRGGAINYGYPF.